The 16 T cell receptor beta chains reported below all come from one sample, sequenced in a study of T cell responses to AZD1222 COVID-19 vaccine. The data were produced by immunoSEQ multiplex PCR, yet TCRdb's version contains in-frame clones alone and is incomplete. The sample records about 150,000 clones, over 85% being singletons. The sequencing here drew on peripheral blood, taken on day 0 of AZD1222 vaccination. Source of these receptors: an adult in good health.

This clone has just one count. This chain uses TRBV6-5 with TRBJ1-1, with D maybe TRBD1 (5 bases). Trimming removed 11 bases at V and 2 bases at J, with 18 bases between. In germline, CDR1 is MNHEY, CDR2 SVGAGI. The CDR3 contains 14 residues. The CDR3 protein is CAVLGQGPNTEAFF. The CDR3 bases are TGTGCCGTCTTGGGCCAGGGACCAAACACTGAAGCTTTCTTT.

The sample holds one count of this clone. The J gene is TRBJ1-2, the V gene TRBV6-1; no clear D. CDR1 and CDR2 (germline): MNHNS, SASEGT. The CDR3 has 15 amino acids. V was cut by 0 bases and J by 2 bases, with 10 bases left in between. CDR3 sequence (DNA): TGTGCCAGCAGTGAAGCTGACCTAGGAAACTATGGCTACACCTTC. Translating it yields CASSEADLGNYGYTF.

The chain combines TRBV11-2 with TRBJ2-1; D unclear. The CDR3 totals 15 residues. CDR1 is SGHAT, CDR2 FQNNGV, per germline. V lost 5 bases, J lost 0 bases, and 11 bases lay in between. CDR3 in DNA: TGTGCCAGCAGCCGTTCATCGAGCTCCTACAATGAGCAGTTCTTC. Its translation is CASSRSSSSYNEQFF. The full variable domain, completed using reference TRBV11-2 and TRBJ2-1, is EAGVAQSPRYKIIEKRQSVAFWCNPISGHATLYWYQQILGQGPKLLIQFQNNGVVDDSQLPKDRFSAERLKGVDSTLKIQPAKLEDSAVYLCASSRSSSSYNEQFFGPGTRLTVL.

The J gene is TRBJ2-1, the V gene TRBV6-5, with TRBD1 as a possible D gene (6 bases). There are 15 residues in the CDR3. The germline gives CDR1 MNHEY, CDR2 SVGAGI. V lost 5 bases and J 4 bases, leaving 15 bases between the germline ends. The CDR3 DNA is TGTGCCAGCAGTACCAGGGGTGGCCCGTACAATGAGCAGTTCTTC. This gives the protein CASSTRGGPYNEQFF.

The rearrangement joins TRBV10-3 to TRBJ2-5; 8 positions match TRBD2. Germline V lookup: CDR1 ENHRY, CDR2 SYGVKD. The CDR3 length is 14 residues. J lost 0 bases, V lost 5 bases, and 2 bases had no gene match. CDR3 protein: CAISQLADQETQYF. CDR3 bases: TGTGCCATCAGTCAACTAGCGGACCAAGAGACCCAGTACTTC.

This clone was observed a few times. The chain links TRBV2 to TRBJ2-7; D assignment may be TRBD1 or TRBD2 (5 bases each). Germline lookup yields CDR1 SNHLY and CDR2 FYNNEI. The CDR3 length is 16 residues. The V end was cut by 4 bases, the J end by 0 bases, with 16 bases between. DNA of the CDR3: TGTGCCAGCAGTGTTAGTACCTCCGGGGCCTCCTACGAGCAGTACTTC. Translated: CASSVSTSGASYEQYF.

The CDR3: CASSLINKEQYF. The CDR3 coding sequence is TGTGCCAGCAGCTTGATAAACAAGGAGCAGTACTTC. The J gene is TRBJ2-7, the V gene TRBV5-5; D is undetermined. Germline CDR1 reads SGHKS; CDR2 reads YYEKEE (reference sequence). The V gene lost 1 base and the J gene lost 7 bases, with 9 bases spanning the gap. The length of the CDR3 is 12 residues.

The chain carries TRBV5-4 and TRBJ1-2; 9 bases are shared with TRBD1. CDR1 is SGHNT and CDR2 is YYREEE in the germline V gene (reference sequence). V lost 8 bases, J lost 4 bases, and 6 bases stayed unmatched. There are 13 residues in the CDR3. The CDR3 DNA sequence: TGTGCCAGTCGGGGGACAGGGCCCTATGGCTACACCTTC. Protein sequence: CASRGTGPYGYTF.

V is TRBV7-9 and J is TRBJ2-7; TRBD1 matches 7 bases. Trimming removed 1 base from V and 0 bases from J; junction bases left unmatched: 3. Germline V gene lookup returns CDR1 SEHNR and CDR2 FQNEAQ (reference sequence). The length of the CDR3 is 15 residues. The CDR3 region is CASSLGAGGSYEQYF. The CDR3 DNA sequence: TGTGCCAGCAGCTTAGGGGCAGGGGGCTCCTACGAGCAGTACTTC.

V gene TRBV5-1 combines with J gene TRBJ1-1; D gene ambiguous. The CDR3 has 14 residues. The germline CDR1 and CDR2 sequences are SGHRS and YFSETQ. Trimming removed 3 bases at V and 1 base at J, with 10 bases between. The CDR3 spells CASSSDAANTEAFF. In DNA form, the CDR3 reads TGCGCCAGCAGCTCGGACGCAGCGAACACTGAAGCTTTCTTT.

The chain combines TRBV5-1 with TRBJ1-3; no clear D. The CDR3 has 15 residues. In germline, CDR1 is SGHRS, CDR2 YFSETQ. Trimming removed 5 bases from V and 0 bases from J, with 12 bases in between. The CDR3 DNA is TGCGCCAGCAGATACGGACGGAGCTCTGGAAACACCATATATTTT. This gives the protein CASRYGRSSGNTIYF.

In DNA, the CDR3 is TGTGCCAGCAGTTACTCGAAGACAGGCAGTACCTACGAGCAGTACTTC. It encodes CASSYSKTGSTYEQYF. The gene calls are TRBV6-5 and TRBJ2-7; a weak D match, TRBD1 (6 bases). V lost 0 bases, J lost 2 bases, and 14 bases lay in between. The CDR3 is 16 residues long. Germline CDR1 and CDR2: MNHEY and SVGAGI.

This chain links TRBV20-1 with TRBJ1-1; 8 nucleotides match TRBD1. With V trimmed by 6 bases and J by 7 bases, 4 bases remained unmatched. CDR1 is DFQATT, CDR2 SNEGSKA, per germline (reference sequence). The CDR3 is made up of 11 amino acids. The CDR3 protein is CSARTGREAFF. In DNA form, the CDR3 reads TGCAGTGCGCGGACAGGGCGTGAAGCTTTCTTT.

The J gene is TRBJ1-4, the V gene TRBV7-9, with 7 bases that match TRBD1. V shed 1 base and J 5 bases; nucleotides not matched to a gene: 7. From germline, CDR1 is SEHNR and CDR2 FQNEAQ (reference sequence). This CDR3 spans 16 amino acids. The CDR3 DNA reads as TGTGCCAGCAGCTTAGGTGGGACAGACAGAAATGAAAAACTGTTTTTT. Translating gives CASSLGGTDRNEKLFF.

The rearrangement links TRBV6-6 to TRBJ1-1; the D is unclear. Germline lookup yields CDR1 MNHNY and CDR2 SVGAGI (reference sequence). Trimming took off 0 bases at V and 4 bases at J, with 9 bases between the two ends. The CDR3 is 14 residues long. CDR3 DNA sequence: TGTGCCAGCAGTTACTCTGGGAAGGGCACTGAAGCTTTCTTT. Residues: CASSYSGKGTEAFF.

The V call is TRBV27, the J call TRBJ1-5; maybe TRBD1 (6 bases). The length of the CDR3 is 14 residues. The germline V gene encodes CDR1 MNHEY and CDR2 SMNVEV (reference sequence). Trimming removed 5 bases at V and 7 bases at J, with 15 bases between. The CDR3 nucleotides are TGTGCCAGCAGTCCCTCAGGGGCAAGGCAGCCCCAGCATTTT. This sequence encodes CASSPSGARQPQHF.